These T cell receptor beta chains were read from a single sample in a study of cytomegalovirus exposure and HLA in healthy donors. Assay used: immunoSEQ multiplex PCR; TCRdb lists only in-frame clones, some missing. The repertoire holds hundreds of thousands of clones, with 82% as singletons. The sequencing input was PBMCs. Source of these receptors: a woman in her thirties or forties in good health and CMV-seronegative. The CDR3 runs from the conserved cysteine through the conserved F or W. D genes are given only for firm matches. Size tells how often a clone was seen (once, few, many) or the class of an expanded clone, and some rows leave it out.

J gene: TRBJ2-7; clone size: .; D gene: TRBD1; V gene: TRBV7-2; CDR3 protein: CASSRQGLIYEQYF; CDR3 DNA: TGTGCCAGCAGCCGACAGGGTCTCATCTACGAGCAGTACTTC
J gene: TRBJ2-3; clone size: once; D gene: .; V gene: TRBV7-2; CDR3 protein: CASSWSDTQYF; CDR3 DNA: TGTGCCAGCAGTTGGAGTGATACGCAGTATTTT
J gene: TRBJ1-6; clone size: .; D gene: .; V gene: TRBV5-6; CDR3 protein: CASSLRRGRPSYNSPLHF; CDR3 DNA: TGTGCCAGCAGCTTGCGCAGGGGTAGACCAAGCTATAATTCACCCCTCCACTTT
J gene: TRBJ2-7; clone size: .; D gene: .; V gene: TRBV30; CDR3 protein: CAWSEQLTGAYEQYF; CDR3 DNA: TGCGCCTGGAGCGAACAACTGACAGGAGCCTACGAGCAGTACTTC
J gene: TRBJ1-3; clone size: .; D gene: .; V gene: TRBV10-3; CDR3 protein: CAARAGSSGNTIYF; CDR3 DNA: TGTGCCGCAAGGGCAGGGTCCTCTGGAAACACCATATATTTT
J gene: TRBJ1-6; clone size: .; D gene: .; V gene: TRBV6-5; CDR3 protein: CASRKDAPGNSPLHF; CDR3 DNA: TGTGCCAGCAGAAAAGACGCCCCGGGGAATTCACCCCTCCACTTT
J gene: TRBJ1-6; clone size: .; D gene: TRBD1; V gene: TRBV19; CDR3 protein: CASSIGTGYSPLHF; CDR3 DNA: TGTGCCAGTAGTATCGGGACAGGGTATTCACCCCTCCACTTT
J gene: TRBJ1-2; clone size: .; D gene: .; V gene: TRBV19; CDR3 protein: CASKREYYGYTF; CDR3 DNA: TGTGCCAGTAAGAGGGAATACTATGGCTACACCTTC
J gene: TRBJ2-7; clone size: .; D gene: .; V gene: TRBV20-1; CDR3 protein: CSARSDSEQYF; CDR3 DNA: TGCAGTGCTAGGTCCGACAGCGAGCAGTACTTC
J gene: TRBJ1-1; clone size: once; D gene: TRBD1; V gene: TRBV15; CDR3 protein: CATSLRRTGTRNTEAFF; CDR3 DNA: TGTGCCACCAGCCTCAGACGGACAGGTACGAGGAACACTGAAGCTTTCTTT